The rows below give T cell receptor beta chains drawn from one sample of a study of CD8+ T cells in alopecia areata. Measured with immunoSEQ multiplex PCR; TCRdb has only the in-frame clones, and not every one. Here the sample spans some 240,000 clones, under 60% being singletons. The source was CD4+ T cells sorted from blood, collected at week 4, from a patient treated with tofacitinib. These receptors were collected from a human donor with alopecia areata. Both conserved end residues are part of each CDR3. A D gene is named only where the DNA matches it firmly. Only some rows state a clone size, as once, few, many or a class for expanded clones.

.	TRBJ1-5	TRBV30	.	TGTGCCTGGAGTGAAACACCCCTTAGGTCCCAACATTTT	CAWSETPLRSQHF
TRBD1	TRBJ2-4	TRBV7-8	.	TGTGCCAGCAGCTCAAACAGGGGCGCCGGTAACATTCAGTACTTC	CASSSNRGAGNIQYF
.	TRBJ2-1	TRBV5-4	.	TGTGCCAGCAGCCAGAGAGTAAGGGGCGGCGAGCAGTTCTTC	CASSQRVRGGEQFF
TRBD1	TRBJ1-2	TRBV30	.	TGTGCCTGGAGTGTCGACACAGGGGGCGATGGCTACACCTTC	CAWSVDTGGDGYTF
.	TRBJ2-3	TRBV11-2	.	TGTGCCAGCAGCCACCCTTTGGGGGCAGGGCCAGATACGCAGTATTTT	CASSHPLGAGPDTQYF
.	TRBJ2-2	TRBV9	once	TGTGCCAGCAGCGGGACTTTCACCGGGGAGCTGTTTTTT	CASSGTFTGELFF
TRBD1	TRBJ2-3	TRBV27	few	TGTGCCAGCAGTCTCTCTCAGGGGGCGGGCACAGATACGCAGTATTTT	CASSLSQGAGTDTQYF
.	TRBJ1-2	TRBV18	.	TGTGCCAGCTCACCACTGCGGGAACAGAACTATGGCTACACCTTC	CASSPLREQNYGYTF
TRBD2	TRBJ2-1	TRBV29-1	.	TGCAGCGTTAAGGGACTACCTGAGCAGTTCTTC	CSVKGLPEQFF
TRBD2	TRBJ2-7	TRBV29-1	.	TGCAGCGTTCAAGGACTAGCAGTGGGCGAGCAGTACTTC	CSVQGLAVGEQYF